The 26 T cell receptor beta chains presented below share a single source sample, sequenced in a study of control samples from healthy donors and cancer patients. TCRdb keeps only in-frame clones here, not all; method: immunoSEQ multiplex PCR. Of some 130,000 clones in the sample, approximately 94% were seen once. The sequenced sample consisted of blood. The source of these receptors is a man under 40 in good health.

V is TRBV19 and J is TRBJ1-2; 9 bases agree with TRBD1. Germline trimming cut 4 bases from V and 4 bases from J; bases unmatched to any gene: 4. Germline lookup yields CDR1 LNHDA and CDR2 SQIVND (reference sequence). The CDR3 is 14 residues long. In nucleotides, the CDR3 is TGTGCCAGTAGTAGGGGACAGGGCGTCTATGGCTACACCTTC. Protein sequence: CASSRGQGVYGYTF. Filled out from reference TRBV19 and TRBJ1-2, the complete variable domain reads DGGITQSPKYLFRKEGQNVTLSCEQNLNHDAMYWYRQDPGQGLRLIYYSQIVNDFQKGDIAEGYSVSREKKESFPLTVTSAQKNPTAFYLCASSRGQGVYGYTFGSGTRLTVV.

This clone was counted a single time. The J gene is TRBJ1-6, the V gene TRBV28; a weak D match, TRBD1 (6 bases). Germline values: CDR1 MDHEN, CDR2 SYDVKM. CDR3 size: 13 residues. The CDR3 region is CALKGVSNSPLHF. The CDR3, as DNA: TGTGCTCTAAAGGGGGTAAGTAATTCACCCCTCCACTTT. Supplemented by reference TRBV28 and TRBJ1-6, the full variable domain reads DVKVTQSSRYLVKRTGEKVFLECVQDMDHENMFWYRQDPGLGLRLIYFSYDVKMKEKGDIPEGYSVSREKKERFSLILESASTNQTSMYLCALKGVSNSPLHFGNGTRLTVT.

V usage is TRBV6-2 or TRBV6-3 and J usage is TRBJ1-5; D remains unclear. V was shortened by 2 bases and J by 6 bases, with 5 bases between the two germline ends. Germline CDR1 and CDR2: MNHEY and SVGEGT. This CDR3 spans 12 amino acids. The CDR3 sequence is CASSYPIQPQHF. CDR3 coding DNA: TGTGCCAGCAGTTACCCCATTCAGCCCCAGCATTTT.

This rearrangement joins TRBV7-2 to TRBJ2-7, with TRBD1 as a possible D gene (5 bases). The germline gives CDR1 SGHTA, CDR2 FQGNSA. V lost 4 bases, J lost 6 bases, and 10 bases lay in between. The CDR3 spans 12 residues. The chain's CDR3 is CASSSPGREQYF. The CDR3 nucleotides read TGTGCCAGCAGCTCCCCAGGGCGCGAGCAGTACTTC.

The chain is built from TRBV9 and TRBJ1-1; the match to TRBD1 covers 10 bases. The junction had 2 bases not matched to a gene; V was cut back by 0 bases and J by 3 bases. The length of the CDR3 is 15 residues. Per germline, CDR1 SGDLS and CDR2 YYNGEE. The CDR3, as DNA: TGTGCCAGCAGCGTAGCCGGGACAGGGGACACTGAAGCTTTCTTT. Residues: CASSVAGTGDTEAFF.

The rearrangement uses TRBV5-1 and TRBJ2-2; no clear D gene. The CDR3 extends over 16 amino acids. Per germline, CDR1 SGHRS and CDR2 YFSETQ. V was trimmed by 7 bases and J by 6 bases, leaving 22 bases between them. The CDR3 region has the DNA TGCGCCAGCGCCGAAAGGCCCTCCAGTCCCTCCGGGGAGCTGTTTTTT. Its translation: CASAERPSSPSGELFF. Based on the CDR3 plus reference TRBV5-1 and TRBJ2-2, the full variable domain is KAGVTQTPRYLIKTRGQQVTLSCSPISGHRSVSWYQQTPGQGLQFLFEYFSETQRNKGNFPGRFSGRQFSNSRSEMNVSTLELGDSALYLCASAERPSSPSGELFFGEGSRLTVL.

The chain joins TRBV4-1 to TRBJ2-7; D is possibly TRBD1 (6 bases). The CDR3 sequence is 17 residues long. The germline gives CDR1 MGHRA, CDR2 YSYEKL. Between the trimmed V and J ends, which lost 4 bases and 2 bases, there was a span of 21 bases. The chain's CDR3 is CASSRARDIVGTYEQYF. The CDR3 DNA sequence: TGCGCCAGCAGCCGAGCCCGGGACATCGTCGGAACCTACGAGCAGTACTTC.

The chain recombines TRBV5-1 with TRBJ2-3; TRBD1 matches at 9 bases. V was clipped by 4 bases and J by 4 bases; unmatched bases: 13. The V gene's germline CDR1 is SGHRS and CDR2 YFSETQ. The CDR3 has 17 residues. CDR3: CASSGSGTGFLADTQYF. CDR3 in DNA: TGCGCCAGCAGCGGGTCCGGGACAGGGTTTCTGGCAGATACGCAGTATTTT.

This clone was detected only a few times. CDR3: CAWTGLASSEQFF. For the CDR3, the DNA is TGTGCCTGGACGGGACTAGCGTCGTCCGAGCAGTTCTTC. This chain connects TRBV30 to TRBJ2-1, with 10 bases lining up with TRBD2. Trimming removed 4 bases from V and 10 bases from J; junction bases left unmatched: 7. CDR1 is GTSNPN and CDR2 is SVGIG in the germline V gene (reference sequence). This CDR3 region has 13 residues.

The chain combines TRBV6-5 with TRBJ2-7, with 7 bases identical to TRBD1. This CDR3 is built from 13 residues. The trim removed 6 bases at V and 3 bases at J, leaving 5 bases unmatched. Germline V gene lookup returns CDR1 MNHEY and CDR2 SVGAGI. The DNA for the CDR3 is TGTGCCAGCAGGGGACAGAATTACTACGAGCAGTACTTC. Amino acid sequence: CASRGQNYYEQYF.

The V gene is TRBV5-8, the J gene TRBJ1-5, with unresolved D. The CDR3 loop spans 14 amino acids. Germline CDR1 SGHTS, CDR2 YDEGEE. V lost 4 bases, J lost 5 bases, and 13 bases lay in between. The CDR3 is CASSQPHIDQPQHF. In DNA, the CDR3 is TGTGCCAGCAGCCAACCACACATAGATCAGCCCCAGCATTTT.

V and J are TRBV6-5 and TRBJ1-6; D is perhaps TRBD1 (6 bases). The CDR3 length is 15 residues. V lost 2 bases to trimming and J lost 6 bases, with 11 bases between them. In germline, CDR1 is MNHEY, CDR2 SVGAGI. In nucleotides, the CDR3 is TGTGCCAGCAGTTACGGGGTACAGGGTAATTCACCCCTCCACTTT. Amino acid sequence: CASSYGVQGNSPLHF.

This rearrangement joins TRBV6-5 to TRBJ2-7; 7 nucleotides line up with TRBD1. J was trimmed by 6 bases and V by 2 bases; bases with no gene match: 13. The CDR3 consists of 16 residues. CDR1 and CDR2 from the germline V gene are MNHEY and SVGAGI. CDR3 DNA: TGTGCCAGCAGTTACACTCCAGGGGGTCGTGTGGGCGAGCAGTACTTC. Its protein is CASSYTPGGRVGEQYF.

V is TRBV6-4 and J is TRBJ2-1, with D perhaps assigned TRBD1 or TRBD2 (5 bases each). The V and J ends lost 3 bases and 3 bases respectively, with 12 bases between them. From germline, CDR1 is MRHNA and CDR2 SNTAGT. The CDR3 runs to 15 residues. For the CDR3, the DNA is TGTGCCAGCAGTGAATCCGGGACCGGCTACAATGAGCAGTTCTTC. Residues: CASSESGTGYNEQFF.

This clone came up once. The chain links TRBV18 to TRBJ1-2, with a weak D call TRBD1 (6 bases). The ends were cut back, 3 bases at V and 3 bases at J, with 8 bases in the middle. The V gene's germline CDR1 is KGHSH and CDR2 LQKENI. CDR3 size: 13 residues. For the CDR3, the DNA is TGTGCCAGCTCACCCACAGGGTACTATGGCTACACCTTC. Residues: CASSPTGYYGYTF.

This clone appeared a few times. V is TRBV4-1 and J is TRBJ1-2, with 8 nucleotides matching TRBD1. Per the germline V gene, CDR1 is MGHRA and CDR2 is YSYEKL. The V segment lost 5 bases and the J segment 8 bases; nucleotides outside the gene matches: 19. The CDR3 has 17 residues. CDR3 sequence: CASSGDRTIFTPVGYTF. CDR3 DNA sequence: TGCGCCAGCAGCGGGGACAGGACTATTTTTACCCCGGTGGGCTACACCTTC.

The chain employs TRBV7-2 and TRBJ2-4; maybe TRBD1 (6 bases). Germline CDR1 and CDR2: SGHTA and FQGNSA. V was pared by 5 bases and J by 0 bases, with 14 bases between. The CDR3 loop spans 16 amino acids. CDR3 nucleotides: TGTGCCAGCAGCACCGGTGTAGGGGGAGCCAAAAACATTCAGTACTTC. This codes for CASSTGVGGAKNIQYF.

The chain combines TRBV7-2 with TRBJ1-3; TRBD1 agrees at 8 bases. Germline lookup yields CDR1 SGHTA and CDR2 FQGNSA. The CDR3 has 17 residues. J gave up 3 bases and V 1 base, and 8 bases lay outside the gene matches. CDR3 coding DNA: TGTGCCAGCAGCTTAGGGTCAGGGGGCCTCTTTGGAAACACCATATATTTT. Its protein product is CASSLGSGGLFGNTIYF.

This clone was counted a single time. The chain employs TRBV19 and TRBJ1-1; D unresolved. V lost 9 bases and J 1 base, leaving 12 bases between the germline ends. The CDR3 runs 13 residues. CDR1 LNHDA and CDR2 SQIVND come from the germline V gene (reference sequence). CDR3 loop: CARIRGGNTEAFF. The CDR3 DNA follows: TGTGCCAGGATTAGAGGAGGGAACACTGAAGCTTTCTTT. The full variable domain, with the rest looked up from reference TRBV19 and TRBJ1-1, is DGGITQSPKYLFRKEGQNVTLSCEQNLNHDAMYWYRQDPGQGLRLIYYSQIVNDFQKGDIAEGYSVSREKKESFPLTVTSAQKNPTAFYLCARIRGGNTEAFFGQGTRLTVV.

This chain connects TRBV12-3 or TRBV12-4 to TRBJ1-3; the match to TRBD1 covers 7 bases. The length of the CDR3 is 13 residues. V was pared by 6 bases and J by 4 bases, with 3 bases of the junction left unmatched. The CDR3 protein is CASSRQGGNTIYF. DNA for the CDR3: TGTGCCAGCAGCCGACAGGGAGGAAACACCATATATTTT.

The chain joins TRBV2 to TRBJ2-5, with D tentatively TRBD2 (7 bases). Looked up from germline, CDR1 is SNHLY and CDR2 is FYNNEI. V lost 1 base and J lost 1, with 13 bases in between. The CDR3 sequence is 16 residues long. CDR3 region: CASSEGQGRGQETQYF. CDR3 coding DNA: TGTGCCAGCAGTGAAGGCCAGGGGAGGGGCCAAGAGACCCAGTACTTC.

This chain connects TRBV27 to TRBJ1-4; D perhaps matches TRBD1 (5 bases). Germline CDR1 reads MNHEY; CDR2 reads SMNVEV (reference sequence). This CDR3 is built from 15 residues. The V and J ends lost 6 bases and 2 bases respectively, with 13 bases between them. CDR3 residues: CASSPRQHTNEKLFF. CDR3 bases: TGTGCCAGCAGCCCCCGACAGCATACTAATGAAAAACTGTTTTTT.

This clone has more than one count but fewer than ten. This chain connects TRBV4-3 to TRBJ2-5; 8 bases align to TRBD2. Germline V gene data show CDR1 as LGHNA and CDR2 as YSLEER. The CDR3 is 15 residues long. Trimming took 4 bases from V and 2 from J; bases not matched to a gene: 6. The CDR3 coding sequence is TGCGCCAGCAGCCGATTTCGCGGGGGGCAAGAGACCCAGTACTTC. This translates into CASSRFRGGQETQYF.

The J gene is TRBJ2-7, the V gene TRBV28, with 11 bases aligning to TRBD2. This CDR3 has 16 amino acids. Germline values: CDR1 MDHEN, CDR2 SYDVKM. The J segment lost 1 base and the V segment lost 5 bases, leaving 7 bases of the junction unmatched. CDR3 sequence: CASSAKGLADSYEQYF. The CDR3 DNA reads TGTGCCAGCAGTGCCAAGGGACTAGCGGATTCCTACGAGCAGTACTTC.

The chain joins TRBV9 to TRBJ1-6; TRBD1 agrees at 8 bases. The trim removed 3 bases at V and 8 bases at J, leaving 4 bases unmatched. Germline loops: CDR1 SGDLS, CDR2 YYNGEE. This CDR3 contains 14 residues. CDR3 residues: CASSATGGDSPLHF. The CDR3, as DNA: TGTGCCAGCAGCGCCACAGGGGGGGATTCACCCCTCCACTTT.

A single count supports this clone. The rearrangement links TRBV9 to TRBJ2-7, with D uncertain. Trimming shortened V by 0 bases and J by 3 bases, and 10 bases separated the two germline ends. This CDR3 spans 14 amino acids. Germline CDR1 is SGDLS and CDR2 is YYNGEE. The CDR3 here is CASSVGSGFYEQYF. The CDR3 DNA reads TGTGCCAGCAGCGTAGGTTCAGGCTTCTACGAGCAGTACTTC.